The rows below give T cell receptor beta chains drawn from one sample of a study of shared clonotypes between healthy human individuals. Profiled with immunoSEQ multiplex PCR; TCRdb holds only in-frame clones, not every one. The table records over a million clones, roughly 95% of them present only once. The sequencing input was naive CD4+ T cells sorted from blood. These receptors all stem from a man aged 25 to 40 in good health. Both conserved end residues are part of each CDR3.

>TRBJ1-2|TRBV10-3
CAISEGWGLNYGYTF
>TRBJ1-3|TRBV6-6
CASSFGQASSGNTIYF
>TRBJ2-1|TRBV6-1
CASSSTSGPYNEQFF
>TRBJ2-1|TRBV5-4
CASSPSAVRAEQFF
>TRBJ2-5|TRBV11-2
CASSLAAGLETQYF
>TRBJ2-2|TRBV4-3
CASSLGREGTGELFF
>TRBJ2-5|TRBV13
CASSFRDRGSETQYF
>TRBJ2-1|TRBV11-2
CASSTTLLAGNYNEQFF
>TRBJ2-1|TRBV5-8
CASTPRDRGVGGEQFF
>TRBJ2-2|TRBV4-3
CASSQVGLIGADGGELFF
>TRBJ2-7|TRBV28
CASSPIVSSYEQYF
>TRBJ2-5|TRBV10-3
CATQFGVGETQYF
>TRBJ1-5|TRBV19
CASSLQGASQPQHF
>TRBJ1-2|TRBV11-2
CASSSLGRRKDRYYGYTF
>TRBJ1-2|TRBV5-5
CASSLLGPGSYGYTF
>TRBJ2-1|TRBV28
CASSPFYNEQFF
>TRBJ2-3|TRBV7-9
CASSLDSPTQYF
>TRBJ1-2|TRBV14
CASSPRTGASYGYTF
>TRBJ2-7|TRBV9
CASSVGSGSLSYEQYF
>TRBJ2-2|TRBV19
CASSIDLATNTGELFF
>TRBJ2-7|TRBV2
CASLPTQRLEQYF
>TRBJ2-3|TRBV28
CASSPGLAGSTDTQYF
>TRBJ2-7|TRBV28
CASSFPTGAVPYEQYF
>TRBJ2-7|TRBV5-1
CASSLAGLAAEQYF
>TRBJ2-2|TRBV28
CASRRVIRQSNTGELFF
>TRBJ1-5|TRBV6-1
CASSGSGAQPQHF
>TRBJ2-3|TRBV13
CASSLEMLASRDTQYF
>TRBJ2-2|TRBV2
CASSERLRPPAGELFF
>TRBJ2-4|TRBV12-2
CASRLAMAPPTGGKKNIQYF
>TRBJ2-6|TRBV28
CASSRTGGWSGANVLTF
>TRBJ1-4|TRBV7-2
CASSLDGRVDEKLFF
>TRBJ2-1|TRBV7-2
CASSSAGGNEQFF
>TRBJ2-7|TRBV19
CASRYGGAYEQYF
>TRBJ2-7|TRBV27
CASSWGLAGGRYEQYF
>TRBJ1-2|TRBV28
CASIDRWHGYTF
>TRBJ1-1|TRBV5-1
CASSRGQSGEAFF
>TRBJ1-4|TRBV7-2
CASSFPNNEKLFF
>TRBJ2-1|TRBV19
CASSISRTSGYNEQFF
>TRBJ2-3|TRBV9
CASGRGTTTSTDTQYF
>TRBJ1-2|TRBV6-1
CASRTTGGTGYGYTF
>TRBJ2-5|TRBV12-5
CASGLGDGRYQETQYF
>TRBJ1-5|TRBV5-1
CASSLRGDSNQPQHF